A selection of T cell receptor beta chains follows, all from one sample in a study of T cells in Graves' hyperthyroidism and ophthalmopathy. MiXCR, run by TCRdb on the multiplex PCR reads, gives a single entry per CDR3 protein. Altogether 200,000 to 250,000 distinct CDR3 sequences are present, around 17% being singletons, with the ten largest covering less than 35%. The specimen sequenced was blood. The receptors come from a woman aged 18-30 years with Graves' ophthalmopathy. Both conserved end residues are part of each CDR3. The D gene is left open where the match is weak. Where a row states a size, it is once, few, many or the class of an expanded clone; other rows omit it.

TRBV3-2	many	TRBJ2-1	.	TGTGCCAGCAGCCAAGATACCGGGAGGGCCGACTACAATGAGCAGTTCTTC	CASSQDTGRADYNEQFF
TRBV7-2	many	TRBJ2-7	TRBD1	TGTGCCAGCAGCTTAGTGGCGACAGGGCTGGAGTACGAGCAGTACTTC	CASSLVATGLEYEQYF
TRBV5-8	many	TRBJ1-1	.	TGTGCCAGCAGCTTGGCAGCGACTATGAACACTGAAGCTTTCTTT	CASSLAATMNTEAFF
TRBV7-9	many	TRBJ1-2	.	TGTGCCAGCAGCTTAAGTGACCGAACTAACTATGGCTACACCTTC	CASSLSDRTNYGYTF
TRBV20-1	many	TRBJ1-2	TRBD1	TGCAGTGCTAGAGATGGAGGGGGCGCGGGTTATGGCTACACCTTC	CSARDGGGAGYGYTF
TRBV11-2	many	TRBJ2-1	.	TGTGCCAGCAGCTTAGACGGGGCCTACAATGAGCAGTTCTTC	CASSLDGAYNEQFF
TRBV20-1	many	TRBJ2-2	TRBD2	TGCAGTGCTCCGACTAGCGGGAGGGTCGACACCGGGGAGCTGTTTTTT	CSAPTSGRVDTGELFF
TRBV9	many	TRBJ2-7	TRBD2	TGTGCCAGCAGCCCCCGGGGAGGGGCTAACACCTACGAGCAGTACTTC	CASSPRGGANTYEQYF
TRBV3-1	many	TRBJ2-2	.	TGTGCCAGCAGCCAAGTGGAAGACTGGCAGGGAGGGGAGCTGTTTTTT	CASSQVEDWQGGELFF
TRBV20-1	.	TRBJ1-5	TRBD1	TGCAGTGCAACCGGGACAGGGGGAAGTCGGCAGCCCCAGCATTTT	CSATGTGGSRQPQHF
TRBV18	few	TRBJ1-3	.	TGTGCCAGCTCACCTTGGGCAGACTCTGGAAACACCATATATTTT	CASSPWADSGNTIYF
TRBV6-1	many	TRBJ1-4	.	TGTGCCAGCTTGGGGTTTGGGCGATTAGAAAAACTGTTTTTT	CASLGFGRLEKLFF
TRBV12-3/TRBV12-4	many	TRBJ1-5	TRBD1	TGTGCCAGCAGACCGGGGACAGATAATCAGCCCCAGCATTTT	CASRPGTDNQPQHF
TRBV28	many	TRBJ1-2	.	TGTGCCAGCAGTTTAAATCGTCGGGCTGATGACTATGGCTACACCTTC	CASSLNRRADDYGYTF
TRBV7-2	many	TRBJ1-1	.	TGTGCCAGCAGCTTTGGAGGGGTCAACACTGAAGCTTTCTTT	CASSFGGVNTEAFF
TRBV7-6	many	TRBJ2-1	TRBD2	TGTGCCAGCAGCAACCCGGGCCCTAGCGGGGGATCCTACAATGAGCAGTTCTTC	CASSNPGPSGGSYNEQFF
TRBV6-1	few	TRBJ2-7	.	TGTGCCAGCAGTCCCCGGGCGGAAAGTGAGCAGTACTTC	CASSPRAESEQYF
TRBV6-5	many	TRBJ2-5	TRBD1	TGTGCCAGCAGTTACGACAGGGGAGGAAAGACCCAGTACTTC	CASSYDRGGKTQYF
TRBV12-3/TRBV12-4	few	TRBJ2-5	TRBD2	TGTGCCAGCAGTTCGGGACTAGCGGGAGGAGAGACCCAGTACTTC	CASSSGLAGGETQYF
TRBV5-1	.	TRBJ1-1	.	TGCGCCAGCAACTTCCGGGAGGTAGGTGAAGCTTTCTTT	CASNFREVGEAFF
TRBV2	many	TRBJ1-5	.	TGTGCCAGCAGGGCGGACAGTAATCAGCCCCAGCATTTT	CASRADSNQPQHF
TRBV19	many	TRBJ2-1	.	TGTGCCAGTAGTATATGGGGGATCGGCGACAATGAGCAGTTCTTC	CASSIWGIGDNEQFF
TRBV3-1	.	TRBJ2-7	.	TGTGCGTCCGGGGACGTATACGAGCAGTACTTC	CASGDVYEQYF
TRBV6-2/TRBV6-3	many	TRBJ1-1	.	TGTGCCAGCGCCCGGATGGGCACTGAAGCTTTCTTT	CASARMGTEAFF
TRBV6-1	many	TRBJ2-5	.	TGTGCCAGCAGTGTTGCCCGGGACGGAAAAGAGACCCAGTACTTC	CASSVARDGKETQYF
TRBV28	.	TRBJ2-5	.	TGTGCCAGCAGTTTATTGTCGGGTGGAGAGACCCAGTACTTC	CASSLLSGGETQYF
TRBV7-9	.	TRBJ2-2	.	TGTGCCATCTTGGACACCGGGGAGCTGTTTTTT	CAILDTGELFF
TRBV4-1	.	TRBJ1-6	.	TGCGCCAGCAGCCAAGGAAGCGGGCCCCTCCACTTT	CASSQGSGPLHF
TRBV3-1	many	TRBJ2-5	TRBD2	TGTGCCAGCAGCCAAGAAGGACTAGCGGGAATGGAGACCCAGTACTTC	CASSQEGLAGMETQYF
TRBV3-1	many	TRBJ1-1	TRBD1	TGTGCCAGCAGCCTGCGGACAGGGAGGACTGAAGCTTTCTTT	CASSLRTGRTEAFF
TRBV5-6	many	TRBJ2-1	.	TGTGCCAGCAGCCTTAACGGGGGGCGCACCTACAATGAGCAGTTCTTC	CASSLNGGRTYNEQFF
TRBV30	.	TRBJ1-4	TRBD1	TGTGCCTGGAGTGTTGGGACAGCGAATGAAAAACTGTTTTTT	CAWSVGTANEKLFF
TRBV7-9	many	TRBJ2-1	.	TGTGCCAGCAGCTTAAACCCGGGACTCCTCTACAATGAGCAGTTCTTC	CASSLNPGLLYNEQFF
TRBV28	many	TRBJ2-1	TRBD2	TGTGCCAGCAGTCCTTGGGCGACTAGCGGCTTGCACAATGAGCAGTTCTTC	CASSPWATSGLHNEQFF
TRBV13	many	TRBJ1-2	.	TGTGCCAGCAGATCCTCCGGGACGGCCTATGGCTACACCTTC	CASRSSGTAYGYTF
TRBV20-1	.	TRBJ1-6	TRBD1	TGCAGTGCTAAGAAATCGGGACAGGGGAGTGGTTCACCCCTCCACTTT	CSAKKSGQGSGSPLHF
TRBV29-1	many	TRBJ2-3	TRBD2	TGCAGCGTTGCCCTAGCGGGGCTCACAGATACGCAGTATTTT	CSVALAGLTDTQYF
TRBV4-1	many	TRBJ2-7	.	TGCGCCAGCAGCCTCGACACAAGCTCCTACGAGCAGTACTTC	CASSLDTSSYEQYF
TRBV13	many	TRBJ2-3	.	TGTGCCAGCAGCTTTGAGGGAGAGTCTACAGATACGCAGTATTTT	CASSFEGESTDTQYF
TRBV20-1	many	TRBJ2-1	TRBD2	TGCAGTGCTAGGGAGGGAGCGGGATACAATGAGCAGTTCTTC	CSAREGAGYNEQFF
TRBV28	few	TRBJ2-7	TRBD1	TGTGCCAGCAGTTTCCGGGACAGGGGTGCCTACGAGCAGTACTTC	CASSFRDRGAYEQYF